This T cell receptor beta chain was captured in a study of T-cell memory formation after mild COVID-19. The overall study: Each donor largely had its own TCR clusters.

Trimming took off 3 bases at V and 6 bases at J, with 15 bases between the two ends. CDR3 length: 15 residues. General study findings and limits: Pre-infection memory held some responding clones, suggesting pre-existing cross-reactive T cells responded.

TCRdb passed the 5' RACE reads through MiXCR, listing each CDR3 protein once. The sample has about 320,000 distinct CDR3 sequences; around an eighth are singletons. Comment on this clonotype: As yet, its antigen is unknown.

The specimen sequenced was PBMCs or a T cell subset sorted from them (not recorded which). The chain couples TRBV12-3 or TRBV12-4 to TRBJ2-1; no reliable D call. The receptor's source is a man aged 18-30 years who had mild COVID-19 (a few samples of this study predate the infection). Cell type and time point are not known. CDR3 DNA: TGTGCCAGCAGTTTGGGGTCCGGCCCCAGCAATGAGCAGTTCTTC. Translating gives CASSLGSGPSNEQFF.